This TCR beta chain was profiled in a study of early stage breast cancer tumors. At the level of the study: The ER+/PR+/HER2- tumors included roughly 8 ductal and a few lobular carcinomas. Study-wide results and caveats: Most shared enriched TCRB sequences were commonly generated ones. Compared with adjacent normal breast, tumors showed about 2.5-fold denser, more clonal T cells.

Points on this clone: Its antigen is as yet unknown.

Each sample had two DNA replicates, approximately 0.52 ug blood or around 1.5 ug tissue. Repertoires were generated with immunoSEQ multiplex PCR, while TCRdb's copy carries only in-frame clones and drops some. The sample consists of about 3,200 clones, almost 65% of them appearing once. V gave up 5 bases and J gave up 6 bases; unmatched junction bases: 10. CDR3 size: 15 residues. Germline V lookup: CDR1 SGDLS, CDR2 YYNGEE. This receptor was identified in a person in their 40s with breast cancer. This rearrangement joins TRBV9 to TRBJ2-3; 9 bases are shared with TRBD2. The sequencing input was breast tumor tissue. In nucleotides, the CDR3 is TGTGCCAGCAGTAATAATGCGGGAGGGCCTGATACGCAGTATTTT. Amino acid sequence: CASSNNAGGPDTQYF.